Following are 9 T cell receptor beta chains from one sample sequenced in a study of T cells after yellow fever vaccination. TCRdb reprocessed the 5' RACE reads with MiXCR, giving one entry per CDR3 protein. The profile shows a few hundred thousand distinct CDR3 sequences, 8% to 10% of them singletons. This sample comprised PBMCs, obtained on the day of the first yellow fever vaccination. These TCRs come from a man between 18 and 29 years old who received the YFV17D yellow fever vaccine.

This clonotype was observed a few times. CDR3 DNA sequence: TGCGCCAGCGGTGGACCGGGACAGGTCTCCTACAATGAGCAGTTCTTC. Protein sequence: CASGGPGQVSYNEQFF. The chain recombines TRBV5-1 with TRBJ2-1; 8 bases align to TRBD1. Unmatched junction bases numbered 9, after V lost 7 bases and J lost 0 bases. Germline-derived CDR1 and CDR2 are SGHRS and YFSETQ. This CDR3 is built from 16 residues.

The DNA of the CDR3 is TGCGCCAGCAGCACCGGGACAGGCCCCCAAGAGACCCAGTACTTC. It yields the protein CASSTGTGPQETQYF. V is TRBV5-1 and J is TRBJ2-5, with TRBD1 matching over 8 bases. V trimming: 4 bases; J trimming: 1 base; junction bases outside the gene matches: 6. Germline V lookup: CDR1 SGHRS, CDR2 YFSETQ. The CDR3 is made up of 15 amino acids.

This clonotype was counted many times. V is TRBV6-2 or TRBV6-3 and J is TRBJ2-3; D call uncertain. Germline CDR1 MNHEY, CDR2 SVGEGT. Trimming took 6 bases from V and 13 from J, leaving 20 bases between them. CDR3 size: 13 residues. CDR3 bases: TGTGCCAGCAGCCGAAGAACCGGGCCCCCAGAGTATTTT. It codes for CASSRRTGPPEYF.

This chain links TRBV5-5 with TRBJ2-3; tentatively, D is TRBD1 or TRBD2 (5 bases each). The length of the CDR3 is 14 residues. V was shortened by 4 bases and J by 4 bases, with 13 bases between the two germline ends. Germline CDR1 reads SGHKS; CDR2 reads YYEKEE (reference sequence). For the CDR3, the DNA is TGTGCCAGCAGCCTTCGGGGCTGGGCAGATACGCAGTATTTT. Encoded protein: CASSLRGWADTQYF.

CDR3 in DNA: TGTGCCAGCAGCTTAGCCACGTCTCGGTCTGCAGATACGCAGTATTTT. As protein: CASSLATSRSADTQYF. The chain recombines TRBV11-2 with TRBJ2-3; D uncertain. V shed 1 base and J shed 4 bases, with 15 bases lying between them. The CDR3 covers 16 residues. The germline V gene encodes CDR1 SGHAT and CDR2 FQNNGV.

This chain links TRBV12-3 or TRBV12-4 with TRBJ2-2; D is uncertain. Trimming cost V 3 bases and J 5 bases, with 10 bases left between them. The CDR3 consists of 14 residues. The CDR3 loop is CASSFQVATGELFF. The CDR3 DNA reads TGTGCCAGCAGTTTTCAAGTGGCGACCGGGGAGCTGTTTTTT.

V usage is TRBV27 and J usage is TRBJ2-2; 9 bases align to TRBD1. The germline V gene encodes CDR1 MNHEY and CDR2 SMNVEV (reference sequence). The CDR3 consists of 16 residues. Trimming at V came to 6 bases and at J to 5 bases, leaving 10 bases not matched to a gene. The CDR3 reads CASSYTGGRRTGELFF. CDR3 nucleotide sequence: TGTGCCAGCAGCTATACAGGGGGCAGAAGGACCGGGGAGCTGTTTTTT.

The CDR3 sequence: CASSLRLAGGPGALEQFF. DNA for the CDR3: TGTGCCAGCAGCCTCAGACTAGCGGGGGGGCCGGGCGCTCTTGAGCAGTTCTTC. This chain links TRBV11-2 with TRBJ2-1; 14 positions match TRBD2. The germline V gene has CDR1 SGHAT and CDR2 FQNNGV. After removal of 5 bases from V and 9 bases from J, the junction contained 15 bases not matched to a gene. The CDR3 sequence is 18 residues long.

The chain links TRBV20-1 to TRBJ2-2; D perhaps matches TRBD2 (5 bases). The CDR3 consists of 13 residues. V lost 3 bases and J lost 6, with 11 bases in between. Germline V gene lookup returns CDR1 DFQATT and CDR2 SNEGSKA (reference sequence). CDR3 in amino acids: CSARIVRAGELFF. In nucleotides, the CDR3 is TGCAGTGCTAGGATAGTGAGGGCCGGGGAGCTGTTTTTT.